The next 25 T cell receptor beta chains were all read from a single sample in a study of tumor and adjacent non-tumor tissue in lung cancer. No cell sorting was done before RNA was extracted from the tissue. A modified ARM-PCR protocol with three rounds of nested PCR amplified TCRbeta. TCRdb re-derived calls from the multiplex PCR reads in MiXCR, one entry per CDR3 protein. The sample has over 110,000 distinct CDR3 sequences; approximately 64% are singletons. The sample was lung tumor tissue. These receptors were obtained from a man aged 55 to 70 with small cell lung cancer.

Notes on this clonotype: The junction does not match germline at one end; this may be a read error. V usage is TRBV12-3 or TRBV12-4 and J usage is TRBJ1-1; D ambiguous. The CDR3 has 15 residues. In DNA form, the CDR3 reads TGTGTCAGCAGTTCAGGTCAGGAACAGAACACTGAAGCTTTCTTT. Translated: CVSSSGQEQNTEAFF.

On this clonotype: The junction departs from the called germline gene at one end, perhaps through a read error. The rearrangement links TRBV4-1 to TRBJ1-5, with 8 bases lining up with TRBD1. CDR1 and CDR2 from the germline V gene are MGHRA and YSYEKL. The CDR3 loop spans 19 amino acids. The DNA of the CDR3 is TGCGTCAGCAGCCAAGATAACGGGACAGGATTGTATAGCAATCAGCCCCGGCACTTT. Its translation is CVSSQDNGTGLYSNQPRHF.

As for this clonotype: One junction end does not reproduce the germline sequence, and a read error may be involved. The chain couples TRBV12-3 or TRBV12-4 to TRBJ2-1; no definite D call. There are 11 residues in the CDR3. In DNA, the CDR3 is TGTGCCAACAGTCGATATAATGAGCAGTTCTTC. Protein sequence: CANSRYNEQFF.

This clonotype was seen just once. The CDR3 end shows no conserved phenylalanine or tryptophan, and so a read error is likely. No DNA is shown, since the ends of the CDR3 on it are uncertain; the CDR3 is the one TCRdb lists. The chain uses TRBV11-1 and TRBJ2-7; the table's TRBD2 call for D was not verified on the DNA. Germline V gives CDR1 SGHAT, CDR2 FQDESV (reference sequence). The CDR3 has 15 residues if both end residues are counted. CDR3 in amino acids: CSNSPTSGRAREQYL.

A word on this clonotype: A much larger clone lies one base from this, so it may be a read error. The chain is built from TRBV20-1 and TRBJ1-1; D is ambiguous. V gave up 8 bases and J gave up 0 bases, with 13 bases separating them. The germline gives CDR1 DFQATT, CDR2 SNEGSKA (reference sequence). This CDR3 has 13 amino acids. This chain's CDR3 is CSTIPSLNTEAFF. For the CDR3, the DNA is TGCAGTACTATCCCCAGTTTGAACACTGAAGCTTTCTTT.

The rearrangement joins TRBV6-1 to TRBJ2-1; 8 nucleotides match TRBD1. Germline CDR1 reads MNHNS; CDR2 reads SASEGT. CDR3 length: 17 amino acids. With V trimmed by 6 bases and J by 15 bases, 25 bases remained unmatched. The CDR3 region is CASSSGQASKSSARGFF. CDR3 nucleotide sequence: TGTGCCAGCAGCTCGGGACAGGCGAGCAAATCTAGCGCCCGCGGGTTCTTC.

The chain links TRBV6-5 to TRBJ2-2, with unresolved D. This CDR3 spans 16 amino acids. The germline gives CDR1 MNHEY, CDR2 SVGAGI. The ends were cut back, 0 bases at V and 6 bases at J, with 14 bases in the middle. CDR3 coding DNA: TGTGCCAGCAGTTACTCTCGGCGGTGGGAATCCGGGGAGCTGTTTTTT. Its translation is CASSYSRRWESGELFF.

The chain employs TRBV20-1 and TRBJ2-1; D unclear. V lost 2 bases and J 4 bases, leaving 15 bases between the germline ends. CDR1 and CDR2 (germline): DFQATT, SNEGSKA (reference sequence). The CDR3 has 15 amino acids. The CDR3 DNA reads TGCAGTGCTAGATATCAAGGGCCTCCTTACAATGAGCAGTTCTTC. Protein sequence: CSARYQGPPYNEQFF.

On this clonotype: The conserved phenylalanine or tryptophan normally closing the CDR3 is absent here, so this likely arose from a read error. The chain joins TRBV20-1 to TRBJ1-2, with a tentative D call TRBD1 (5 bases). Germline CDR1 reads DFQATT; CDR2 reads SNEGSKA (reference sequence). There are 12 residues in the CDR3. The CDR3 protein is CSAAGPNYGYTL. The CDR3, as DNA: TGCAGTGCAGCGGGGCCGAACTATGGTTACACCTTA.

The V gene is TRBV28, the J gene TRBJ1-5; D gene ambiguous. This CDR3 comprises 16 residues. Trimming cost V 9 bases and J 6 bases, with 24 bases left between them. Germline lookup yields CDR1 MDHEN and CDR2 SYDVKM. The CDR3 nucleotides read TGTGCCAGTAGCACTAGAAGAATGGCGGGGATTCAGCCCCAGCATTTT. It specifies CASSTRRMAGIQPQHF.

As regards this clonotype: The junction shows a germline mismatch at one end, possibly a read error. The V call is TRBV20-1, the J call TRBJ2-4; possibly TRBD1 for D (8 bases). The CDR3 spans 15 residues. CDR1 and CDR2 from the germline V gene are DFQATT and SNEGSKA (reference sequence). CDR3 sequence (DNA): TGCTGTGCTAGAGCTACAGGTTGGACAGGGAGGGATCAGTACTTC. Translation gives CCARATGWTGRDQYF.

The gene calls are TRBV6-1 and TRBJ2-5; 7 bases agree with TRBD1. After removal of 5 bases from V and 5 bases from J, the junction contained 8 bases not matched to a gene. This CDR3 is built from 14 residues. CDR1 is MNHNS, CDR2 SASEGT, per germline. Here the CDR3 DNA reads TGTGCCAGCAGTAGGGATAAGGGGGCCGAGACCCAGTACTTC. It encodes CASSRDKGAETQYF.

This clonotype has ten or more counts. In nucleotides, the CDR3 is TGTGCCAGAAGGACCGGGACTAGCGGGTCGAACACCGGGGAGCTGTTTTTT. This encodes CARRTGTSGSNTGELFF. V usage is TRBV5-3 and J usage is TRBJ2-2; 12 positions agree with TRBD2. TRBV5-3 is an open reading frame whose function is uncertain. This CDR3 spans 17 amino acids. Trimming cost V 5 bases and J 0 bases; bases outside gene matches: 5.

The chain carries TRBV6-1 and TRBJ1-2; 9 bases fit TRBD1. With V trimmed by 5 bases and J by 7 bases, 8 bases remained unmatched. CDR1 is MNHNS, CDR2 SASEGT, per germline. The CDR3 runs 14 residues. CDR3 protein: CASSCQQGAGGYTF. CDR3 nucleotide sequence: TGTGCCAGCAGTTGTCAACAGGGGGCAGGTGGCTACACCTTC.

In regard to this clonotype: It may be a read error: a sequence one base away is much more abundant. The rearrangement joins TRBV6-5 to TRBJ2-3, with unresolved D. This CDR3 comprises 15 residues. With 3 bases removed from V and 1 base from J, the gap between germline ends came to 11 bases. Germline-derived CDR1 and CDR2 are MNHEY and SVGAGI. The CDR3 loop reads CASSYWCTGTDTQYF. The CDR3 bases are TGTGCCAGCAGTTATTGGTGTACAGGCACAGATACGCAGTATTTT.

There are many counts of this clonotype. The chain links TRBV11-2 to TRBJ1-2, with no clear D. Trimming shortened V by 5 bases and J by 2 bases, and 9 bases separated the two germline ends. This CDR3 comprises 13 residues. The germline CDR1 and CDR2 sequences are SGHAT and FQNNGV. Here the CDR3 DNA reads TGTGCCAGCAGCCCCGTCAGAAACTATGGCTACACCTTC. This encodes CASSPVRNYGYTF. The full variable domain, rest sourced from reference TRBV11-2 and TRBJ1-2, is EAGVAQSPRYKIIEKRQSVAFWCNPISGHATLYWYQQILGQGPKLLIQFQNNGVVDDSQLPKDRFSAERLKGVDSTLKIQPAKLEDSAVYLCASSPVRNYGYTFGSGTRLTVV.

Details on this clonotype: This could be a read error, since a much larger clone is one nucleotide away. V usage is TRBV20-1 and J usage is TRBJ2-1, with 8 nucleotides matching TRBD2. CDR3 length equals 14 residues. V was pared by 5 bases and J by 6 bases, with 9 bases of the junction left unmatched. Germline CDR1 and CDR2: DFQATT and SNEGSKA (reference sequence). CDR3 residues: CSARSGSRGNEQFF. The CDR3, as DNA: TGCAGTGCTCGAAGCGGGAGCCGGGGCAATGAGCAGTTCTTC.

The rearrangement links TRBV12-3 or TRBV12-4 to TRBJ1-6; D perhaps matches TRBD1 (5 bases). The CDR3 sequence is 14 residues long. Trimming left V 7 bases short and J 9 bases short, with 16 bases between. The CDR3 loop is CASNLGVGGSPLHF. The DNA for the CDR3 is TGTGCCAGCAATTTGGGGGTGGGGGGTTCACCCCTCCACTTT.

Details on this clonotype: The CDR3 does not close with the conserved phenylalanine or tryptophan, likely indicating a read error. The chain combines TRBV20-1 with TRBJ2-1; D unresolved. This CDR3 has 13 amino acids. Per germline, CDR1 DFQATT and CDR2 SNEGSKA (reference sequence). CDR3 region: CSSRDPKETEQFC. DNA of the CDR3: TGTAGTTCTAGAGACCCTAAGGAGACTGAGCAGTTCTGC.

In regard to this clonotype: A clone one base away is much larger, so this may be a read error. The V gene is TRBV4-1, the J gene TRBJ2-5; no clear D gene. Germline lookup yields CDR1 MGHRA and CDR2 YSYEKL. The CDR3 is made up of 14 amino acids. The CDR3 DNA is TGCACCAGCAGCCAAGATCGTGGCCCCGGGACCCAGTACTTC. It is translated as CTSSQDRGPGTQYF.

This clonotype appeared a few times. V usage is TRBV20-1 and J usage is TRBJ2-1; TRBD2 is a possible D gene (5 bases). Between the trimmed V and J ends, which lost 3 bases and 7 bases, there was a span of 13 bases. Per the germline V gene, CDR1 is DFQATT and CDR2 is SNEGSKA (reference sequence). CDR3 length: 13 residues. The CDR3 protein is CSASFGIINEQFF. The CDR3, as DNA: TGCAGTGCTAGTTTCGGGATTATAAATGAGCAGTTCTTC.

J is TRBJ2-1 and V is TRBV5-1, with D unresolved. Germline-derived CDR1 and CDR2 are SGHRS and YFSETQ. V gave up 0 bases and J gave up 5 bases, with 12 bases separating them. There are 15 residues in the CDR3. The CDR3 protein is CASSLERLLDNEQFF. The CDR3 DNA is TGCGCCAGCAGCTTGGAGCGCCTACTGGACAATGAGCAGTTCTTC.

This clonotype was counted ten times or more. V usage is TRBV20-1 and J usage is TRBJ1-6; TRBD1 might be the D (5 bases). CDR3 length: 14 residues. Germline loops: CDR1 DFQATT, CDR2 SNEGSKA (reference sequence). Trimming cost V 2 bases and J 6 bases, with 11 bases left between them. In DNA form, the CDR3 reads TGCAGTGCTAGACAGGGTCAGCCTAATTCACCCCTCCACTTT. Protein sequence: CSARQGQPNSPLHF.

Of note for this clonotype: Sequence at one end of the junction differs from germline and may be a read error. The chain combines TRBV11-2 with TRBJ2-1; the D is unclear. The CDR3 extends over 13 amino acids. Germline V gene sequence: CDR1 SGHAT, CDR2 FQNNGV. As DNA, the CDR3 is TGTGCCAGCAGCTTAGGTCAGAACAATGCGCAGTTCTTC. As protein: CASSLGQNNAQFF.

As regards this clonotype: The conserved final phenylalanine or tryptophan is absent from the CDR3, which likely points to a read error. The chain links TRBV5-6 to TRBJ2-7; tentative D call: TRBD1 (6 bases). Germline CDR1 and CDR2: SGHDT and YYEEEE. The CDR3 sequence is 16 residues long. Trimming removed 6 bases from V and 0 bases from J, with 19 bases in between. The CDR3 spells CASNRTTGVGSYEQYL. The CDR3 DNA reads TGTGCCAGCAACCGGACGACAGGCGTGGGCTCCTACGAGCAGTACCTC.